What follows is one T cell receptor (beta chain) and its context. Mismatch with germline at one junction end may stem from a read error. Sequencing used immunoSEQ multiplex PCR; TCRdb keeps in-frame clones, though not all of them. Of some 150,000 clones in the sample, around 87% were seen once. These data are taken from a study of blood T cell repertoires in COVID-19. Study at large: The origin of the acute and convalescent COVID-19 samples was the United States, Italy and Spain.

This CDR3 has 13 residues. Germline lookup yields CDR1 GTSNPN and CDR2 SVGIG (reference sequence). The chain recombines TRBV30 with TRBJ1-3; D remains unclear. The sequence came from a woman in her fifties or sixties with active or convalescent COVID-19. Sample: peripheral blood. The CDR3 DNA is TGTGCCTGGAGTGTGCGGTCTGGGAACACCATATATTTT. This gives the protein CAWSVRSGNTIYF.